One TCR beta chain is described in this entry. A far larger clone is only one base removed, so a read error is likely. CDR3 length: 15 residues. V shed 6 bases, J shed 5 bases, and the junction held 7 bases outside the gene matches. Per the germline V gene, CDR1 is SGHTA and CDR2 is FQGTGA. Described time point: newly diagnosed GD, antithyroid drugs for less than 3 months. PBMC RNA was the source of the TCR library. In building TCR beta libraries, iRepertoire HTBI primers were used together with Arm-PCR of CDR3 regions. TCRdb called the multiplex PCR reads again in MiXCR, with one record for every CDR3 protein. The sample records hundreds of thousands of distinct CDR3 sequences, around 15% being singletons. The sample originates from a study of regulatory T cells in long-lasting Graves disease. Study background: Less than 3 months of antithyroid drugs had been taken by newly diagnosed Graves' patients.

The same data also contributed to another study, on T cells in Graves' hyperthyroidism and ophthalmopathy. That source reports: An absence of ophthalmopathy progression within 18 months meant stable Graves' hyperthyroidism. Blood samples included most of the expanded thyroid clonotypes exceeding 0.001.

The rearrangement joins TRBV7-3 to TRBJ2-3; 11 bases agree with TRBD2. This TCR was sampled from a young woman with Graves disease. This specimen consisted of peripheral blood mononuclear cells (PBMCs), obtained at new diagnosis, from a patient treated with antithyroid drugs. This chain's CDR3 is CASSYGLAGGDTQYF. The CDR3 nucleotides read TGTGCCAGCAGTTACGGGCTAGCGGGGGGAGATACGCAGTATTTT.